This T cell receptor (beta chain) was recovered during a study of T cell repertoires in cytomegalovirus infection. MiXCR, applied by TCRdb to the reads, yields one record per CDR3 protein. This sample has 450,000 to 550,000 distinct CDR3 sequences; 42% occur once, and the top ten carry just under 45%. A word on this clonotype: Its matching antigen is unknown.

The CDR3 runs to 14 residues. Germline values: CDR1 SGHVS, CDR2 FNYEAQ. Trimming stripped 5 bases from V and 5 bases from J, with 15 bases between. This specimen was cultured PBMCs, taken from culture after CMV antigen stimulation. The rearrangement links TRBV7-6 to TRBJ1-1; possibly TRBD1 for D (6 bases). The sequence came from a human donor in good health (CMV status not recorded). Some clones in this sample may be carry-over from other donors' samples. The CDR3 loop reads CASSEGGIWTEAFF. CDR3 nucleotide sequence: TGTGCCAGCAGCGAAGGGGGAATTTGGACTGAAGCTTTCTTT.